Below are 21 T cell receptor beta chains sequenced from a single sample in a study of blood T cell repertoires in COVID-19. Generated by immunoSEQ multiplex PCR, the TCRdb table keeps only in-frame clones and is missing some. The sample yields 150,000 to 200,000 clones, around 84% seen once. The sequenced sample was PBMCs or T cells enriched from blood (not recorded which). These receptors were obtained from a woman younger than 45 who had been exposed to COVID-19.

V and J are TRBV6-1 and TRBJ1-3, with no clear D. Germline V gives CDR1 MNHNS, CDR2 SASEGT. V was clipped by 3 bases and J by 5 bases, with 11 bases between them. CDR3 length equals 14 residues. The CDR3 nucleotides are TGTGCCAGCAGTGAGGGCGTCGACCGAAACACCATATATTTT. This sequence encodes CASSEGVDRNTIYF.

V is TRBV6-6 and J is TRBJ2-5, with 8 bases fitting TRBD2. Germline V lookup: CDR1 MNHNY, CDR2 SVGAGI (reference sequence). The CDR3 is 15 residues long. J was trimmed by 5 bases and V by 7 bases; bases with no gene match: 12. The CDR3: CASKPGLGVWETQYF. The CDR3 DNA is TGTGCCAGCAAACCGGGACTAGGAGTCTGGGAGACCCAGTACTTC.

J is TRBJ1-2 and V is TRBV19, with 8 bases matching TRBD1. CDR1 and CDR2 (germline): LNHDA, SQIVND (reference sequence). V shed 3 bases, J shed 4 bases, and the junction held 10 bases outside the gene matches. The CDR3 loop spans 16 amino acids. CDR3 nucleotide sequence: TGTGCCAGTAGTATCCAGAGGACAGGGAGCGCCTATGGCTACACCTTC. Translation gives CASSIQRTGSAYGYTF.

The chain couples TRBV6-5 to TRBJ2-7; D is perhaps TRBD1 (5 bases). This CDR3 contains 12 residues. Trimming removed 7 bases from V and 4 bases from J, with 11 bases in between. The germline V gene has CDR1 MNHEY and CDR2 SVGAGI. The CDR3 sequence is CASKGRAYEQYF. The CDR3 region has the DNA TGTGCCAGCAAGGGCAGGGCATACGAGCAGTACTTC.

The chain is built from TRBV7-9 and TRBJ1-1; no reliable D call. Germline V lookup: CDR1 SEHNR, CDR2 FQNEAQ (reference sequence). The CDR3 has 8 amino acids. Trimming removed 8 bases from V and 8 bases from J, with 3 bases in between. The CDR3 spells CASGEAFF. The DNA for the CDR3 is TGTGCCAGCGGCGAAGCTTTCTTT.

The gene calls are TRBV9 and TRBJ2-7; 8 nucleotides align to TRBD1. CDR3 length equals 14 residues. V gave up 4 bases and J gave up 6 bases; unmatched junction bases: 9. Germline CDR1 reads SGDLS; CDR2 reads YYNGEE. Written as DNA, the CDR3 is TGTGCCAGCAGCCCCCCAACCGACAGGGGCGAGCAGTACTTC. Translating gives CASSPPTDRGEQYF.

The rearrangement links TRBV5-4 to TRBJ1-2; 11 nucleotides align to TRBD1. The germline gives CDR1 SGHNT, CDR2 YYREEE (reference sequence). CDR3 length equals 15 residues. Unmatched junction bases numbered 5, after V lost 5 bases and J lost 2 bases. The CDR3 nucleotides read TGTGCCAGCAGGGACAGGGGGCGGCCAAACTATGGCTACACCTTC. Its translation: CASRDRGRPNYGYTF.

The count of this clone is one. The CDR3: CASSLGSGHTDTQYF. CDR3 in DNA: TGTGCCAGCAGCTTAGGGTCGGGACACACAGATACGCAGTATTTT. The chain links TRBV7-9 to TRBJ2-3; weak D call: TRBD1 (6 bases). CDR1 and CDR2 (germline): SEHNR, FQNEAQ (reference sequence). This CDR3 region has 15 residues. V was pared by 1 base and J by 2 bases, with 10 bases between.

This clone came up a few times. The V gene is TRBV12-5, the J gene TRBJ2-1; D is ambiguous. The CDR3 extends over 15 amino acids. Trimming left V 5 bases short and J 0 bases short, with 11 bases between. Germline loops: CDR1 LGHNT, CDR2 FRNRAP. Written as DNA, the CDR3 is TGTGCTAGTGGTGACCCCCAGGTCTCCTACAATGAGCAGTTCTTC. This codes for CASGDPQVSYNEQFF.

This sequence joins TRBV20-1 and TRBJ2-7; 7 bases map to TRBD2. The CDR3 has 20 amino acids. V was clipped by 3 bases and J by 0 bases; unmatched bases: 23. CDR1 is DFQATT, CDR2 SNEGSKA, per germline (reference sequence). The CDR3 coding sequence is TGCAGTGCTAGTCCCCTACAACCTATGCAGCGGGGCTTCAGCTCCTACGAGCAGTACTTC. As protein: CSASPLQPMQRGFSSYEQYF.

V gene TRBV27 combines with J gene TRBJ2-1, with D perhaps TRBD2 (5 bases). This CDR3 region has 14 residues. Germline CDR1 and CDR2: MNHEY and SMNVEV (reference sequence). The V end lost 7 bases, the J end lost 0 bases, and 10 bases lay between the germline ends. The CDR3 loop reads CASTPGFSYNEQFF. The CDR3, as DNA: TGTGCCAGCACCCCGGGGTTCTCCTACAATGAGCAGTTCTTC.

The chain joins TRBV27 to TRBJ2-1; 14 bases align to TRBD2. CDR3 length: 13 amino acids. V lost 5 bases, J lost 13 bases, and 4 bases stayed unmatched. Germline V gene lookup returns CDR1 MNHEY and CDR2 SMNVEV (reference sequence). As DNA, the CDR3 is TGTGCCAGCAGTATGACTAGCGGGGGGGCCCAGTTCTTC. As protein: CASSMTSGGAQFF.

The J gene is TRBJ1-3, the V gene TRBV4-1, with a weak D call TRBD1 (5 bases). Trimming pared 2 bases from V and 1 base from J, leaving 15 bases between. The CDR3 length is 17 residues. CDR1 and CDR2 (germline): MGHRA, YSYEKL. The CDR3 sequence: CASSQTRGLGSGNTIYF. The CDR3 DNA reads TGCGCCAGCAGCCAAACGCGGGGGTTAGGTTCTGGAAACACCATATATTTT.

V usage is TRBV18 and J usage is TRBJ1-2, with 8 bases that match TRBD1. Germline V gene sequence: CDR1 KGHSH, CDR2 LQKENI. The CDR3 totals 14 residues. V was pared by 3 bases and J by 6 bases, with 6 bases of the junction left unmatched. The CDR3 bases are TGTGCCAGCTCACCGGACAGGGAGAAAGATGGCTACACCTTC. Amino acid sequence: CASSPDREKDGYTF.

The chain is built from TRBV5-1 and TRBJ1-1; TRBD1 matches at 7 bases. This CDR3 contains 14 residues. CDR1 and CDR2 from the germline V gene are SGHRS and YFSETQ. Trimming removed 4 bases from V and 3 bases from J; junction bases left unmatched: 6. CDR3 loop: CASSTSGQDTEAFF. CDR3 nucleotides: TGCGCCAGCAGCACATCCGGACAGGACACTGAAGCTTTCTTT. The whole variable domain, remainder taken from reference TRBV5-1 and TRBJ1-1, is KAGVTQTPRYLIKTRGQQVTLSCSPISGHRSVSWYQQTPGQGLQFLFEYFSETQRNKGNFPGRFSGRQFSNSRSEMNVSTLELGDSALYLCASSTSGQDTEAFFGQGTRLTVV.

This clone has just a few counts. This CDR3 is CASSPEISGGADTQYF. Here the CDR3 DNA reads TGTGCCAGCTCACCTGAGATCAGCGGGGGGGCAGATACGCAGTATTTT. The V gene is TRBV18, the J gene TRBJ2-3; TRBD2 aligns across 10 bases. In germline, CDR1 is KGHSH, CDR2 LQKENI. V gave up 3 bases and J gave up 4 bases; unmatched junction bases: 7. The CDR3 contains 16 residues.

V usage is TRBV2 and J usage is TRBJ1-2; possibly TRBD1 for D (6 bases). CDR1 and CDR2 from the germline V gene are SNHLY and FYNNEI. Trimming removed 7 bases at V and 8 bases at J, with 17 bases between. The CDR3 extends over 13 amino acids. As DNA, the CDR3 is TGTGCCAGCATTATACAGGGTTATGGAGGCTACACCTTC. Protein product: CASIIQGYGGYTF. The complete variable domain, with remaining parts taken from reference TRBV2 and TRBJ1-2, reads EPEVTQTPSHQVTQMGQEVILRCVPISNHLYFYWYRQILGQKVEFLVSFYNNEISEKSEIFDDQFSVERPDGSNFTLKIRSTKLEDSAMYFCASIIQGYGGYTFGSGTRLTVV.

The chain has TRBV3-1 (or the pseudogene TRBV3-2) and TRBJ1-2; TRBD1 agrees at 9 bases. The CDR3 spans 14 residues. Germline CDR1 and CDR2: LGHDT and YNNKEL (reference sequence). With V trimmed by 4 bases and J by 4 bases, 4 bases remained unmatched. The CDR3 reads CASSPGQGAYGYTF. The CDR3 DNA reads as TGTGCCAGCAGCCCGGGACAGGGAGCCTATGGCTACACCTTC.

The rearrangement uses TRBV7-9 and TRBJ1-1, with TRBD1 as a possible D gene (6 bases). From germline, CDR1 is SEHNR and CDR2 FQNEAQ (reference sequence). Trimming left V 4 bases short and J 6 bases short, with 18 bases between. The CDR3 consists of 15 residues. CDR3 sequence: CASSYHLGGQSEAFF. As DNA, the CDR3 is TGTGCCAGCAGCTACCATCTCGGGGGGCAATCTGAAGCTTTCTTT.

The chain employs TRBV14 and TRBJ1-2, with TRBD1 matching 12 bases. Germline lookup yields CDR1 SGHDN and CDR2 FVKESK. V lost 6 bases, J lost 0 bases, and 14 bases stayed unmatched. This CDR3 is 19 amino acids long. CDR3 sequence reads: CASRQFPPGQGAPNYGYTF. Here the CDR3 DNA reads TGTGCCAGCAGACAATTCCCGCCGGGACAGGGGGCGCCTAACTATGGCTACACCTTC.

This clone was counted a few times. The chain employs TRBV11-2 and TRBJ2-1; TRBD2 agrees at 7 bases. V shed 4 bases and J 2 bases; nucleotides not matched to a gene: 14. Germline V lookup: CDR1 SGHAT, CDR2 FQNNGV. This CDR3 is 18 amino acids long. Written as DNA, the CDR3 is TGTGCCAGCAGCTCCCAATCGGGGGGAAGTGGGACCTACAATGAGCAGTTCTTC. Translated, it gives CASSSQSGGSGTYNEQFF. The full variable domain, in which reference TRBV11-2 and TRBJ2-1 provide the parts outside the CDR3, is EAGVAQSPRYKIIEKRQSVAFWCNPISGHATLYWYQQILGQGPKLLIQFQNNGVVDDSQLPKDRFSAERLKGVDSTLKIQPAKLEDSAVYLCASSSQSGGSGTYNEQFFGPGTRLTVL.